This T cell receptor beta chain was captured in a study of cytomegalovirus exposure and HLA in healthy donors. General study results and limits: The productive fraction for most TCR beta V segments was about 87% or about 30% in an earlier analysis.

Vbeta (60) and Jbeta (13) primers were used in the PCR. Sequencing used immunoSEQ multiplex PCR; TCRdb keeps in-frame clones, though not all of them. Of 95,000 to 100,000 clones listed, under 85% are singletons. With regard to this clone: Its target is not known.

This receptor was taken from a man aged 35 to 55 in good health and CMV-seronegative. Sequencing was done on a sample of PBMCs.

The CDR3 DNA is TGTGCCAGCAGTGACAACCTGGGACTAGCGGGGTCAGATACGCAGTATTTT. Encoded protein: CASSDNLGLAGSDTQYF. The chain uses TRBV6-4 and TRBJ2-3; TRBD2 aligns across 13 bases. The germline V gene has CDR1 MRHNA and CDR2 SNTAGT. This CDR3 region has 17 residues. The V gene end was trimmed by 2 bases and the J gene end by 4 bases; junction bases not matched to a gene: 6.